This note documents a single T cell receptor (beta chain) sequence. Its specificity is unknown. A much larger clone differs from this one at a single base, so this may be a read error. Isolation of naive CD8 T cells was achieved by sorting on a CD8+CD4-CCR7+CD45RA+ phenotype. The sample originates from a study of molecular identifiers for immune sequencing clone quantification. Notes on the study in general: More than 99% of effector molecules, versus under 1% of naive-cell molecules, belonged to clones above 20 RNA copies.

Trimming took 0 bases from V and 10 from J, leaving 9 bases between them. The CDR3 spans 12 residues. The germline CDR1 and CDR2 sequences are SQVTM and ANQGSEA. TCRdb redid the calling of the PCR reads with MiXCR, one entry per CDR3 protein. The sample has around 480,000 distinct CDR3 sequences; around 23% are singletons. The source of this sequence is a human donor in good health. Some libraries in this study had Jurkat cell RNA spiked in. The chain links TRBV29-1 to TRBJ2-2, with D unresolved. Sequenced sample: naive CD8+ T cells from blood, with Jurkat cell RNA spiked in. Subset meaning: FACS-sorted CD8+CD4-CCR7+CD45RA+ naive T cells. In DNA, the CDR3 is TGCAGCGTTGAAGATCCCAACGAGGAGCTGTTTTTT. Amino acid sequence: CSVEDPNEELFF.